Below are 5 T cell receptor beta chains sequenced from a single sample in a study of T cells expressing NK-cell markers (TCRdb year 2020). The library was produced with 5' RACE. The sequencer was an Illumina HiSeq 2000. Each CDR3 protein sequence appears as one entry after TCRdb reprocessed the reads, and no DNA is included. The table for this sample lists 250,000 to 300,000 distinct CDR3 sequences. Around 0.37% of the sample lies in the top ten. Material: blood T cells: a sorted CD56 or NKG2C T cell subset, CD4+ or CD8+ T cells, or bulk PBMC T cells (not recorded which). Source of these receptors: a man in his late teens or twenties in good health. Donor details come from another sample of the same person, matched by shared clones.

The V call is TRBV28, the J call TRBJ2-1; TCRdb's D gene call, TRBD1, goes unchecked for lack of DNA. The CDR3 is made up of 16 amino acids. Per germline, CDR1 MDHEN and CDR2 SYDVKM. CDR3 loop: CASRLSSGARYNEQFF.

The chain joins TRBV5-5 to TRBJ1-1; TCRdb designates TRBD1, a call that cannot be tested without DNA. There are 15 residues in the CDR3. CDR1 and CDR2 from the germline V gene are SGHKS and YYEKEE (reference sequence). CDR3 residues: CASSLAPGRNTEAFF. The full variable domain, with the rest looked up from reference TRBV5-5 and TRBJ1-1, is DAGVTQSPTHLIKTRGQQVTLRCSPISGHKSVSWYQQVLGQGPQFIFQYYEKEERGRGNFPDRFSARQFPNYSSELNVNALLLGDSALYLCASSLAPGRNTEAFFGQGTRLTVV.

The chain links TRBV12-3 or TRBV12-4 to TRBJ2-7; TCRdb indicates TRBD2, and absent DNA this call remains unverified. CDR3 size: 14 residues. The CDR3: CASTPSGTRYEQYF.

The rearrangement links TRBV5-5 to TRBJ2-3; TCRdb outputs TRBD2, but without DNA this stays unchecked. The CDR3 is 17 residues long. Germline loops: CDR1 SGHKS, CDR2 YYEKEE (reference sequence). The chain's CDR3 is CASSWGLANGGRGTQYF.

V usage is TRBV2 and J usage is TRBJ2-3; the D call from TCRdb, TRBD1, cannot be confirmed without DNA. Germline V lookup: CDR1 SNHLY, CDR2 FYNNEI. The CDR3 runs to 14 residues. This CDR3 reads CASSWTQSTDTQYF.